Here is one T cell receptor beta chain with its context. Its cognate antigen has yet to be identified. The library was built by means of the immunoSEQ multiplex PCR assay. For the multiplex PCR, a mixture combining 60 forward primers for TCR Vbeta segments and 13 reverse primers for TCR Jbeta segments was used. The CDR3 region of rearranged TCR beta genes was amplified from genomic DNA by a multiplex PCR assay. Amplified TCR beta libraries were sequenced as 87-base-pair reads on the Illumina HiSeq System. The source study handled its data this way. A later analysis counted about 80 million unique TCR beta chains across the 550 to 700 repertoires, and some 11 million of these chains were shared by at least two donors. To remove PCR and sequencing errors, raw reads were error-corrected and collapsed into unique sequences using a nearest-neighbor algorithm that merged closely related sequences. Alignment of CDR3 sequences to IMGT reference sequences was used to assign V, D and J gene segments. For a sequence to be retained, at least a six-nucleotide match to both a V gene segment and a J gene segment was required. Rearrangements were called productive when the CDR3 lacked stop codons and stayed in frame with V and J; all others were non-productive. Following IMGT convention, CDR3 was defined as the stretch from the second conserved V-encoded cysteine up to the conserved J-encoded phenylalanine. In an earlier analysis of roughly 610 of the donors, sequences lacking an unambiguous match to a single V gene segment were excluded. In an earlier analysis of 450 to 750 of the donors, a V segment was called functional when productive rearrangements were above 56.7%, and segregating when the standard deviation between donors exceeded 5%. To diagnose cytomegalovirus status from the catalog of TCR beta chain sequences, a statistical classification framework was built. A later analysis assigned V and J genes by comparing TCR nucleotide sequences with IMGT/GENE-DB human TR gene sequences. The TCRdist pipeline was used in a later analysis to assign CDR3 sequences and most-parsimonious VDJ recombination scenarios. In a later analysis, each TCR beta chain was defined by its CDR3 amino acid sequence together with its V-gene family, and reads lacking a unique V-gene family were excluded. As a way to deal with suspected cross-contamination and a sequencing artifact, a later analysis dropped under 600 nucleotide sequences that were highly shared and had low generation probability. A later analysis calculated a clonal expansion index for each public chain from normalized within-repertoire ranks of inferred template counts. Generation probabilities in a later analysis came from a VDJ recombination model fitted to out-of-frame rearrangements, and those results were checked against IGoR. In a later analysis, TCR-TCR, TCR-HLA and TCR-CMV co-occurrence was scored with hypergeometric tests, and a repertoire-size bias correction was applied to TCR pairs. To estimate false discovery rates, a later analysis permuted the HLA or CMV assignments 20 times. In a later analysis, co-occurring TCRs were grouped with DBSCAN, and TCRdist sequence similarity was added when clustering was performed within HLA-allele-positive subsets. For co-occurrence clustering, repertoires with fewer than 30,000 or more than 120,000 public chains were excluded, along with 5 or 6 repertoires with anomalous nucleotide sharing. The clones in this table, taken by TCRdb from immuneACCESS, are in-frame only. Not every clone is retained; where verified, under half of the shortfall comes from an unresolved V gene, and the cause of the rest is unknown. V, J and clone size were drawn from that table, and D and trimming were deduced from the DNA. This specimen's table enumerates 200,000 or so clones. The top ten hold approximately 0.74% of the sample.

The data belong to a study of cytomegalovirus exposure and HLA in healthy donors listed by TCRdb under 2017. Context from the whole study: In an earlier analysis of 550 to 750 of the donors, 276 Gb of sequence data and 100 million or so unique TCR beta sequences from 150 million to 200 million T cells were reported. Donor age, sex, ethnicity and CMV serostatus were compiled together with the repertoire data. Approximately 300 gigabases of sequencing data and 78 million or so unique TCR sequences were included in an early release covering 550 to 650 HLA-typed donors. All discovery cohort repertoires had been generated using a single sequencing platform. Rather than using new phenotypic data, the later analysis identified candidate immune exposures from TCR beta sequences and from how often those sequences occurred across donors. Across 300 to 500 genotyped donors of the cohort, an average of about 250,000 unique TCR beta nucleotide sequences per donor were sequenced, and 15% to 20% of those sequences were non-productive. Five DR-DQ haplotypes were treated as single units for association and clustering because of strong linkage in the cohort. The number of typed donors differed by locus: about 620-640 for A, B, C, DRB1 and DQB1; approximately 540 for DQA1; 606 for DPA1; and about 470 for DPB1. A later genetic analysis took genome-wide SNP genotypes for about three fifths of the 666 donors and used that subset as a discovery cohort. In an earlier analysis of about 590 of the donors, high-throughput TCR beta sequencing was used to judge whether each TCR beta V gene segment behaved as functional or pseudogenic. In addition to the first cohort of approximately 650 subjects, a separate validation cohort of 130 or so different subjects was used. The study aimed to test whether signatures of past pathogen exposure could be identified by cataloging public T cell receptors. Of the 398 genotyped donors, 70% to 90% were placed in the genetic ancestry cluster associated with self-reported Caucasian donors. The study profiled the T cell repertoires of hundreds of subjects by immunosequencing and related them to cytomegalovirus serostatus. A later analysis re-examined previously published TCR beta repertoires from about 670 donors and added high-resolution HLA genotyping to investigate patterns of TCR occurrence. Class I and class II HLA loci were covered by the typing at four-digit resolution. To predict cytomegalovirus infection status, the study brought together high-throughput TCR immunosequencing, statistical association of individual TCRs with disease status, and machine learning.

The germline V gene yields SGDLS for CDR1 and YYNGEE for CDR2. Inclusive of the bounding cysteine and phenylalanine, the CDR3 is 18 residues long. The only DNA kept is the CDR3, 54 bases in frame from the first base. The V and J ends are trimmed by 3 bases and 9 bases, leaving 25 bases between them. General findings and caveats noted by the study authors: At a false discovery rate of 0.05, a later analysis linked 15,000 to 20,000 TCR beta sequences to specific HLA alleles. In a later analysis, the rate of TCR association differed among HLA loci, with DRB1 alleles having the most associated TCRs and HLA-C alleles having the fewest. A group of highly shared sequence variants was considered likely to be a technical artifact of the sequencing pipeline. Several of the top co-occurrence clusters appeared to be linked to parvovirus B19, influenza, CMV and Epstein-Barr virus, according to a later analysis. Compared with the approximately 600-donor mean, donors in an Asian-associated ancestry cluster had fewer N-insertions in productive TCRs, according to a later genetic analysis. According to the authors, the approach could potentially be generalized to other disease states and immunological phenotypes. Because HLA typing was unavailable for some donors at each locus, only the typed subset was used in association tests. In an earlier analysis of some 550 of the donors, most TCR beta V segments were observed in productive rearrangements about 87% or about 30% of the time, broadly matching IMGT annotations. Assigning TCR associations to individual alleles was difficult when HLA alleles, especially DR and DQ, strongly co-occurred. The classifier was reported to diagnose cytomegalovirus status with high specificity and sensitivity in both the original and validation cohorts. This cohort had only TCR beta chains sequenced, and the lack of alpha or paired-chain data limited which features could be detected. Because the 87-base-pair reads could not distinguish some IMGT-functional V segments, including TRBV6-2 and TRBV6-3, those segments were excluded. A later analysis found that most CMV-associated TCR beta chains appeared HLA-restricted, with HLA associations seemingly driven largely by CMV exposure. Linkage disequilibrium might explain the correlated functional status among segregating V segments, but an unknown experimental factor could not be excluded. In vitro tests confirmed that three of the cytomegalovirus-associated TCR beta chains recognize cytomegalovirus antigens. In the study, 150 to 200 TCR beta chains were listed as associated with cytomegalovirus. An association between a missense DCLRE1C variant and V-gene and J-gene trimming of TCR beta chains was found in a later genetic analysis and replicated in an independent cohort. A further reported finding was that TCR beta sequences accurately predicted the HLA-A and HLA-B alleles for most subjects in the first cohort. In a later analysis, HLA-associated TCR beta chains showed more clonal expansion and lower generation probabilities than non-associated chains that were equally common. While some public TCRs were present in many individuals, most TCR sequences turned up only very rarely across donors. The presence/absence analyses assumed that sequencing depth was roughly uniform across donors, and that assumption may not be true. The earlier analysis of nearly 600 of the donors excluded about 16 rarely observed V segments, including chromosome 9 orphons, because counts were too low. CMV serostatus was the only immune exposure information available for the cohort.

The cohort consisted of 650 to 700 healthy bone marrow donors. Cohort members were all nominally healthy when sampled, although unrecorded immune exposures were likely present. The donor was CMV seronegative and belonged to the group of under 400 seronegative cohort members. A peripheral blood sample was collected from each donor, and TCR beta sequencing was performed on peripheral blood mononuclear cells. Genomic DNA extraction from the blood cell samples was performed with the Qiagen DNeasy Blood Extraction Kit. This chain joins TRBV9 to TRBJ1-6, and possibly TRBD1, on 5 matching bases. Material for sequencing was PBMCs. This receptor was taken from a boy aged 5-17 years in good health and CMV-seronegative. For the CDR3, the sequence is CASSDRSEGWRGGSPLHF. The DNA sequence is as follows: TGTGCCAGCAGCGACCGCTCAGAGGGGTGGAGGGGAGGTTCACCCCTCCACTTT.